One sample yielded the 24 T cell receptor beta chains listed below, sequenced in a study of radiotherapy plus CTLA-4 blockade in lung cancer. Only in-frame clones appear in the TCRdb table, and some are missing; sequencing was by immunoSEQ multiplex PCR. The sample yields 60,000 to 85,000 clones, 70% to 90% seen once. Sequenced material: peripheral blood, taken from a patient treated with radiotherapy plus ipilimumab. All receptors come from a human donor with non-small cell lung cancer who had stable disease on radiotherapy plus ipilimumab.

This clone was seen just once. CDR3 sequence (DNA): TGTGCCAGCAGCGTAAGACTAGCAGAAAACACAGATACGCAGTATTTT. This codes for CASSVRLAENTDTQYF. This sequence joins TRBV9 and TRBJ2-3; 7 bases fit TRBD2. Germline CDR1 reads SGDLS; CDR2 reads YYNGEE. With V trimmed by 1 base and J by 2 bases, 7 bases remained unmatched. The CDR3 is made up of 16 amino acids.

The J gene is TRBJ1-3, the V gene TRBV30; D is ambiguous. CDR1 and CDR2 from the germline V gene are GTSNPN and SVGIG (reference sequence). Trimming removed 0 bases at V and 1 base at J, with 4 bases between. The CDR3 extends over 13 amino acids. The CDR3 loop reads CAWSVRSGNTIYF. CDR3 bases: TGTGCCTGGAGTGTGCGTTCTGGAAACACCATATATTTT.

In DNA, the CDR3 is TGTGCCAGCGGGACAGGGCTCTACGAGCAGTACTTC. Amino acids: CASGTGLYEQYF. This chain links TRBV27 with TRBJ2-7; 9 bases match TRBD1. Germline trimming cut 8 bases from V and 3 bases from J; bases unmatched to any gene: 2. The CDR3 runs 12 residues. CDR1 and CDR2 from the germline V gene are MNHEY and SMNVEV (reference sequence).

The chain combines TRBV19 with TRBJ2-1; TRBD1 might be the D (5 bases). Trimming left V 0 bases short and J 5 bases short, with 11 bases between. This CDR3 has 15 residues. The germline V gene has CDR1 LNHDA and CDR2 SQIVND (reference sequence). The CDR3 DNA reads TGTGCCAGTAGTATAGAGGGCAGGGAAAACAATGAGCAGTTCTTC. This sequence encodes CASSIEGRENNEQFF.

The V gene is TRBV5-1, the J gene TRBJ2-5, with 8 nucleotides matching TRBD1. The CDR3 loop spans 14 amino acids. V trimming: 4 bases; J trimming: 5 bases; junction bases outside the gene matches: 7. CDR1 is SGHRS, CDR2 YFSETQ, per germline. CDR3 in DNA: TGCGCCAGCAGCACGACAGGGGTCAGGGAGACCCAGTACTTC. This encodes CASSTTGVRETQYF.

The chain links TRBV30 to TRBJ1-5; 11 bases match TRBD1. Germline V gives CDR1 GTSNPN, CDR2 SVGIG (reference sequence). This CDR3 is built from 18 residues. With 3 bases clipped from V and 2 bases from J, the junction kept 12 bases outside the gene matches. The CDR3 is CAWSKGTGGHLGNQPQHF. In nucleotides, the CDR3 is TGTGCCTGGAGCAAAGGGACAGGGGGGCATTTGGGCAATCAGCCCCAGCATTTT.

V usage is TRBV7-9 and J usage is TRBJ1-1; no clear D. Trimming stripped 6 bases from V and 7 bases from J, with 18 bases between. CDR1 SEHNR and CDR2 FQNEAQ come from the germline V gene (reference sequence). The CDR3 is 14 residues long. CDR3 nucleotides: TGTGCCAGCAGTCGGTTTGGGGAGCTTCGTGAAGCTTTCTTT. Translating it yields CASSRFGELREAFF.

This chain uses TRBV2 with TRBJ2-7; tentatively, D is TRBD1 (6 bases). The CDR3 loop spans 15 amino acids. Trimming removed 4 bases at V and 1 base at J, with 14 bases between. Germline V CDR1 and CDR2: SNHLY, FYNNEI. CDR3 sequence reads: CASSVKPGTSYEQYF. The CDR3 nucleotides are TGTGCCAGCAGTGTTAAGCCGGGGACATCCTACGAGCAGTACTTC.

This rearrangement joins TRBV6-1 to TRBJ2-7, with a tentative D call TRBD1 (6 bases). Trimming left V 3 bases short and J 1 base short, with 13 bases between. The CDR3 runs to 15 residues. The germline V gene encodes CDR1 MNHNS and CDR2 SASEGT. The CDR3 DNA reads as TGTGCCAGCAGTGAGCACAGGGAGAGGTCCTACGAGCAGTACTTC. Encoded protein: CASSEHRERSYEQYF.

V usage is TRBV28 and J usage is TRBJ2-1; unclear D gene. Germline CDR1 reads MDHEN; CDR2 reads SYDVKM. V was clipped by 7 bases and J by 0 bases, with 13 bases between them. The CDR3 extends over 15 amino acids. DNA of the CDR3: TGTGCCAGCAAGTTTAGGACGGGCTCCTACAATGAGCAGTTCTTC. Residues: CASKFRTGSYNEQFF. The whole variable domain, remainder taken from reference TRBV28 and TRBJ2-1, is DVKVTQSSRYLVKRTGEKVFLECVQDMDHENMFWYRQDPGLGLRLIYFSYDVKMKEKGDIPEGYSVSREKKERFSLILESASTNQTSMYLCASKFRTGSYNEQFFGPGTRLTVL.

V usage is TRBV5-4 and J usage is TRBJ1-2; the match to TRBD1 covers 7 bases. Looked up from germline, CDR1 is SGHNT and CDR2 is YYREEE (reference sequence). The CDR3 length is 15 residues. The junction had 10 bases not matched to a gene; V was cut back by 5 bases and J by 3 bases. The CDR3: CASRYGQAGYYGYTF. CDR3 in DNA: TGTGCCAGCAGATACGGACAGGCGGGGTACTATGGCTACACCTTC.

The CDR3 reads CASSTGDRHNSPLHF. The CDR3 DNA sequence: TGTGCCAGTAGTACCGGGGACAGGCATAATTCACCCCTCCACTTT. The V call is TRBV19, the J call TRBJ1-6; 8 bases match TRBD1. The junction had 4 bases not matched to a gene; V was cut back by 4 bases and J by 5 bases. Germline-derived CDR1 and CDR2 are LNHDA and SQIVND (reference sequence). CDR3 length: 15 residues.

This sequence joins TRBV11-1 and TRBJ2-2, with no clear D. Germline assignment: CDR1 SGHAT and CDR2 FQDESV (reference sequence). The CDR3 is 13 amino acids. V was clipped by 0 bases and J by 8 bases, with 7 bases between them. The CDR3 loop is CASSLAARGELFF. Here the CDR3 DNA reads TGTGCCAGCAGCTTAGCGGCCAGAGGGGAGCTGTTTTTT. The full variable domain, with the rest looked up from reference TRBV11-1 and TRBJ2-2, is EAEVAQSPRYKITEKSQAVAFWCDPISGHATLYWYRQILGQGPELLVQFQDESVVDDSQLPKDRFSAERLKGVDSTLKIQPAELGDSAMYLCASSLAARGELFFGEGSRLTVL.

The rearrangement links TRBV19 to TRBJ2-6; D ambiguous. Germline V gene lookup returns CDR1 LNHDA and CDR2 SQIVND (reference sequence). Trimming pared 4 bases from V and 3 bases from J, leaving 7 bases between. This CDR3 is built from 14 residues. The CDR3 DNA is TGTGCCAGTAGTAAAGAGATTGGGGCCAACGTCCTGACTTTC. This codes for CASSKEIGANVLTF.

This chain links TRBV6-5 with TRBJ2-5, with D perhaps matching TRBD1 or TRBD2 (6 bases each). Germline lookup yields CDR1 MNHEY and CDR2 SVGAGI. This CDR3 region has 14 residues. V lost 5 bases, J lost 3 bases, and 13 bases lay in between. CDR3 coding DNA: TGTGCCAGCAGTACCAGGGGAGGAGAAGAGACCCAGTACTTC. Translation gives CASSTRGGEETQYF.

This clone was picked up one time. The chain joins TRBV5-1 to TRBJ1-1; no definite D call. The germline V gene has CDR1 SGHRS and CDR2 YFSETQ. The V gene lost 0 bases and the J gene lost 2 bases, with 8 bases spanning the gap. The CDR3 is 14 amino acids. The CDR3, as DNA: TGCGCCAGCAGCTTGGCTGGGTACAACACTGAAGCTTTCTTT. This encodes CASSLAGYNTEAFF.

This clone turned up a few times. This chain links TRBV7-9 with TRBJ1-4; D unclear. This CDR3 spans 12 amino acids. CDR1 is SEHNR and CDR2 is FQNEAQ in the germline V gene (reference sequence). Between the trimmed V and J ends, which lost 5 bases and 15 bases, there was a span of 16 bases. In DNA form, the CDR3 reads TGTGCCAGCAGCATCGCCAGCGGGGAATTGTTTTTT. Translation gives CASSIASGELFF. The whole variable domain, remainder taken from reference TRBV7-9 and TRBJ1-4, is DTGVSQNPRHKITKRGQNVTFRCDPISEHNRLYWYRQTLGQGPEFLTYFQNEAQLEKSRLLSDRFSAERPKGSFSTLEIQRTEQGDSAMYLCASSIASGELFFGSGTQLSVL.

This clone turned up a few times. The V call is TRBV14, the J call TRBJ2-7; D gene uncertain. V was shortened by 1 base and J by 5 bases, with 12 bases between the two germline ends. The germline CDR1 and CDR2 sequences are SGHDN and FVKESK. The CDR3 runs to 14 residues. The CDR3 nucleotides read TGTGCCAGCAGCCAAGGCCACAGAAACCACGAGCAGTACTTC. As protein: CASSQGHRNHEQYF.

This clone has just one count. CDR3 sequence (DNA): TGCGCCAGCAGCCAGGATGACTCCGGGACTAGCGGCACAGATACGCAGTATTTT. Amino acids: CASSQDDSGTSGTDTQYF. The chain joins TRBV4-1 to TRBJ2-3; 10 positions match TRBD2. This CDR3 comprises 18 residues. V was clipped by 3 bases and J by 1 base; unmatched bases: 10. Looked up from germline, CDR1 is MGHRA and CDR2 is YSYEKL.

The gene calls are TRBV18 and TRBJ1-2, with 8 nucleotides matching TRBD1. The CDR3 contains 14 residues. The V segment lost 3 bases and the J segment 3 bases; nucleotides outside the gene matches: 3. Germline assignment: CDR1 KGHSH and CDR2 LQKENI. CDR3 bases: TGTGCCAGCTCACCGGGACAGGACCACTATGGCTACACCTTC. It yields the protein CASSPGQDHYGYTF.

J is TRBJ2-1 and V is TRBV18; perhaps TRBD1 as D (5 bases). Germline V gene lookup returns CDR1 KGHSH and CDR2 LQKENI. Trimming took 6 bases from V and 3 from J, leaving 15 bases between them. CDR3 length: 15 amino acids. CDR3 in DNA: TGTGCCAGCTCCCCTGGCGCAGGGAACTACAATGAGCAGTTCTTC. Translation gives CASSPGAGNYNEQFF.

The chain joins TRBV7-8 to TRBJ1-3; D is perhaps TRBD1 (5 bases). CDR1 and CDR2 (germline): SGHVS, FQNEAQ. The V and J ends lost 4 bases and 4 bases respectively, with 11 bases between them. The CDR3 has 14 amino acids. This CDR3 reads CASSSGVVGNTIYF. For the CDR3, the DNA is TGTGCCAGCAGCTCGGGGGTCGTCGGAAACACCATATATTTT.

The chain combines TRBV27 with TRBJ2-7, with TRBD2 matching over 12 bases. The CDR3 is 15 residues long. CDR1 and CDR2 (germline): MNHEY, SMNVEV (reference sequence). The J segment lost 4 bases and the V segment lost 5 bases, leaving 6 bases of the junction unmatched. DNA for the CDR3: TGTGCCAGCAGTACCGGGACTAGCGGGCTGTACGAGCAGTACTTC. It yields the protein CASSTGTSGLYEQYF.

The chain joins TRBV5-1 to TRBJ2-1; 15 positions agree with TRBD2. CDR1 SGHRS and CDR2 YFSETQ come from the germline V gene. Trimming at V came to 3 bases and at J to 4 bases, leaving 14 bases not matched to a gene. The CDR3 length is 20 residues. The CDR3 DNA reads TGCGCCAGCAGCTCGGGACTAGCGGGGGGCTCCCCGAAAAATTACAATGAGCAGTTCTTC. Amino acid sequence: CASSSGLAGGSPKNYNEQFF.